A single sample gave rise to the 22 T cell receptor beta chains below, sequenced in a study of graft-versus-host responses after intestinal transplantation. Sequenced by immunoSEQ multiplex PCR; TCRdb stores in-frame clones only, minus some. The table includes 15,000 to 20,000 clones, roughly 83% detected once. The starting material, graft tissue, was processed to release intraepithelial and lamina propria lymphocytes. The material was ileum tissue, obtained 580 to 600 days after intestinal transplantation. Receptor source: a human patient who received an intestinal transplant, so some T cells may come from the graft donor.

This clone was counted only a few times. The chain is built from TRBV9 and TRBJ1-2; D might be TRBD1 (5 bases). With 3 bases removed from V and 7 bases from J, the gap between germline ends came to 16 bases. This CDR3 has 14 amino acids. Germline V CDR1 and CDR2: SGDLS, YYNGEE. CDR3 nucleotide sequence: TGTGCCAGCAGCGGCAGGGTTTCCTTTAGTGGCTACACCTTC. Its protein is CASSGRVSFSGYTF.

The gene calls are TRBV5-6 and TRBJ1-3, with D unclear. This CDR3 is built from 18 residues. The V end lost 0 bases, the J end lost 1 base, and 17 bases lay between the germline ends. In germline, CDR1 is SGHDT, CDR2 YYEEEE. In DNA form, the CDR3 reads TGTGCCAGCAGCTTGGACGGGTCCCTAGACTTATCTGGAAACACCATATATTTT. It yields the protein CASSLDGSLDLSGNTIYF.

V and J are TRBV28 and TRBJ1-2, with D tentatively TRBD1 (6 bases). V was shortened by 6 bases and J by 8 bases, with 19 bases between the two germline ends. The CDR3 length is 14 residues. Germline CDR1 is MDHEN and CDR2 is SYDVKM. CDR3 nucleotide sequence: TGTGCCAGCAGCTCGCCTCCGGGACATTTAGGCTACACCTTC. It translates to CASSSPPGHLGYTF.

The chain combines TRBV7-9 with TRBJ2-1; 12 positions agree with TRBD2. There are 15 residues in the CDR3. Germline loops: CDR1 SEHNR, CDR2 FQNEAQ (reference sequence). V lost 3 bases and J lost 6; bases outside the gene matches: 3. This CDR3 is CASSFPGLAGNEQFF. The CDR3, as DNA: TGTGCCAGCAGCTTTCCGGGACTAGCGGGCAATGAGCAGTTCTTC.

This chain links TRBV29-1 with TRBJ1-2; TRBD1 agrees at 9 bases. V gave up 3 bases and J gave up 0 bases; unmatched junction bases: 5. The CDR3 contains 15 residues. Germline V gives CDR1 SQVTM, CDR2 ANQGSEA. The CDR3 loop is CSVDHRDRANYGYTF. CDR3 nucleotides: TGCAGCGTTGATCATCGGGACAGGGCTAACTATGGCTACACCTTC.

This chain joins TRBV9 and TRBJ2-3; D is unclear. Trimming took off 4 bases at V and 6 bases at J, with 9 bases between the two ends. The germline gives CDR1 SGDLS, CDR2 YYNGEE. This CDR3 comprises 12 residues. CDR3 in DNA: TGTGCCAGCAGCCTAAGTTTGGATACGCAGTATTTT. As protein: CASSLSLDTQYF. The whole variable domain, filled in from reference TRBV9 and TRBJ2-3, reads DSGVTQTPKHLITATGQRVTLRCSPRSGDLSVYWYQQSLDQGLQFLIQYYNGEERAKGNILERFSAQQFPDLHSELNLSSLELGDSALYFCASSLSLDTQYFGPGTRLTVL.

Points on this clone: A junction end diverges from the germline sequence, so it may reflect a read error. This rearrangement joins TRBV6-1 to TRBJ1-2; a possible D gene is TRBD1 (5 bases). The CDR3 totals 17 residues. In germline, CDR1 is MNHNS, CDR2 SASEGT. CDR3 in amino acids: CAISDGNRKGANYGYTF. CDR3 sequence (DNA): TGTGCCATCAGTGATGGGAACAGGAAGGGAGCTAACTATGGCTACACCTTC.

The DNA for the CDR3 is TGTGCCAGCAGTGAATTTGAGCGGGCAGCTCCAGGGACAGATACGCAGTATTTT. Translated, it gives CASSEFERAAPGTDTQYF. This chain uses TRBV6-1 with TRBJ2-3; possible D gene TRBD2, 6 bases. The CDR3 covers 18 residues. V lost 2 bases and J lost 3, with 21 bases in between. Germline values: CDR1 MNHNS, CDR2 SASEGT.

V usage is TRBV9 and J usage is TRBJ1-1, with 9 bases aligning to TRBD1. The length of the CDR3 is 14 residues. J lost 0 bases, V lost 4 bases, and 1 base had no gene match. CDR1 SGDLS and CDR2 YYNGEE come from the germline V gene. This CDR3 is CASSRDRVNTEAFF. CDR3 nucleotide sequence: TGTGCCAGCAGCCGGGACAGGGTGAACACTGAAGCTTTCTTT.

In this sample, this clone turned up once. The CDR3 is CASSLARQFPYNEQFF. CDR3 in DNA: TGTGCCAGCAGCTTAGCAAGACAGTTTCCTTACAATGAGCAGTTCTTC. The genes are TRBV7-8 and TRBJ2-1, with a possible D match to TRBD1 (5 bases). CDR3 length equals 16 residues. V lost 0 bases, J lost 4 bases, and 13 bases lay in between. From germline, CDR1 is SGHVS and CDR2 FQNEAQ. The full variable domain, its missing parts supplied by reference TRBV7-8 and TRBJ2-1, is GAGVSQSPRYKVAKRGQDVALRCDPISGHVSLFWYQQALGQGPEFLTYFQNEAQLDKSGLPSDRFFAERPEGSVSTLKIQRTQQEDSAVYLCASSLARQFPYNEQFFGPGTRLTVL.

This clone was observed a few times. The chain recombines TRBV12-5 with TRBJ2-7, with D tentatively TRBD1 (6 bases). The CDR3 consists of 12 residues. Germline V gene sequence: CDR1 LGHNT, CDR2 FRNRAP. Trimming shortened V by 7 bases and J by 13 bases, and 20 bases separated the two germline ends. CDR3 nucleotide sequence: TGTGCTAGTGCCTTGGACAGCGCGAAGGAATACTTC. Protein sequence: CASALDSAKEYF.

The gene calls are TRBV9 and TRBJ1-3; D is undetermined. The germline CDR1 and CDR2 sequences are SGDLS and YYNGEE. V was cut by 0 bases and J by 0 bases, with 10 bases left in between. This CDR3 is built from 16 residues. CDR3 loop: CASSVEVRGSGNTIYF. DNA of the CDR3: TGTGCCAGCAGCGTAGAAGTCCGAGGCTCTGGAAACACCATATATTTT.

J is TRBJ1-2 and V is TRBV6-5; D gene uncertain. This CDR3 has 14 residues. Germline lookup yields CDR1 MNHEY and CDR2 SVGAGI. V lost 0 bases and J lost 5, with 10 bases in between. CDR3 in amino acids: CASSYSNSRYGYTF. The CDR3 DNA is TGTGCCAGCAGTTACTCGAACTCCCGGTATGGCTACACCTTC.

J is TRBJ2-7 and V is TRBV18, with 9 bases identical to TRBD1. The CDR3 has 16 amino acids. Germline V gene sequence: CDR1 KGHSH, CDR2 LQKENI. V was pared by 3 bases and J by 6 bases, with 12 bases of the junction left unmatched. The CDR3 DNA reads TGTGCCAGCTCACCCAGAAGGACAGGGGAACTAGGCGAGCAGTACTTC. Translating it yields CASSPRRTGELGEQYF.

The rearrangement links TRBV27 to TRBJ2-7; perhaps TRBD2 as D (6 bases). V was shortened by 6 bases and J by 2 bases, with 8 bases between the two germline ends. Germline CDR1 MNHEY, CDR2 SMNVEV (reference sequence). The CDR3 has 12 amino acids. CDR3 loop: CASSGGTYEQYF. CDR3 nucleotides: TGTGCCAGCAGCGGGGGAACCTACGAGCAGTACTTC.

V usage is TRBV6-6 and J usage is TRBJ2-7; no clear D gene. The germline gives CDR1 MNHNY, CDR2 SVGAGI (reference sequence). This CDR3 comprises 14 residues. V was trimmed by 6 bases and J by 2 bases, leaving 14 bases between them. CDR3 loop: CASSRRTVTYEQYF. The CDR3 nucleotides read TGTGCCAGCAGCCGCCGGACCGTTACCTACGAGCAGTACTTC.

The J gene is TRBJ1-1, the V gene TRBV19; 8 nucleotides line up with TRBD1. The length of the CDR3 is 16 residues. CDR1 and CDR2 (germline): LNHDA, SQIVND (reference sequence). Trimming took 4 bases from V and 4 from J; bases not matched to a gene: 11. This CDR3 reads CASSTPGGAGATEAFF. CDR3 bases: TGTGCCAGTAGTACCCCAGGGGGCGCGGGGGCCACTGAAGCTTTCTTT.

The chain joins TRBV6-4 to TRBJ2-3, with TRBD2 as a possible D gene (5 bases). Between the trimmed V and J ends, which lost 10 bases and 7 bases, there was a span of 15 bases. This CDR3 has 12 amino acids. CDR1 and CDR2 (germline): MRHNA, SNTAGT. In DNA, the CDR3 is TGTGCCACTTGGCCCCGGAGGAATACGCAGTATTTT. Its protein is CATWPRRNTQYF.

This chain links TRBV7-8 with TRBJ2-1, with 10 positions matching TRBD2. CDR1 is SGHVS and CDR2 is FQNEAQ in the germline V gene. After removal of 1 base from V and 8 bases from J, the junction contained 2 bases not matched to a gene. The CDR3 runs to 14 residues. CDR3 sequence: CASSLDGTSDEQFF. The DNA of the CDR3 is TGTGCCAGCAGCTTAGATGGGACTAGCGATGAGCAGTTCTTC. The complete variable domain, with remaining parts taken from reference TRBV7-8 and TRBJ2-1, reads GAGVSQSPRYKVAKRGQDVALRCDPISGHVSLFWYQQALGQGPEFLTYFQNEAQLDKSGLPSDRFFAERPEGSVSTLKIQRTQQEDSAVYLCASSLDGTSDEQFFGPGTRLTVL.

This clone occurred a few times. The rearrangement joins TRBV18 to TRBJ2-7, with TRBD2 matching 7 bases. Germline V CDR1 and CDR2: KGHSH, LQKENI. There are 16 residues in the CDR3. Unmatched junction bases numbered 12, after V lost 5 bases and J lost 2 bases. CDR3 coding DNA: TGTGCCAGCTCATCCTGGGGGGGGGACCTCCCCTACGAGCAGTACTTC. Translation gives CASSSWGGDLPYEQYF.

The rearrangement joins TRBV2 to TRBJ1-5, with a tentative D call TRBD1 (6 bases). V lost 3 bases, J lost 5 bases, and 11 bases lay in between. CDR3 size: 14 residues. Germline V gene sequence: CDR1 SNHLY, CDR2 FYNNEI. CDR3 coding DNA: TGTGCCAGCAGTGACCGCACAGGGTATCAGCCCCAGCATTTT. It translates to CASSDRTGYQPQHF.

The chain combines TRBV11-2 with TRBJ1-6; TRBD1 aligns across 7 bases. V lost 2 bases, J lost 9 bases, and 16 bases stayed unmatched. Per the germline V gene, CDR1 is SGHAT and CDR2 is FQNNGV. The CDR3 covers 18 residues. This chain's CDR3 is CASSLIGGAGTVFSPLHF. DNA for the CDR3: TGTGCCAGCAGCTTAATAGGGGGAGCCGGGACAGTATTTTCACCCCTCCACTTT.